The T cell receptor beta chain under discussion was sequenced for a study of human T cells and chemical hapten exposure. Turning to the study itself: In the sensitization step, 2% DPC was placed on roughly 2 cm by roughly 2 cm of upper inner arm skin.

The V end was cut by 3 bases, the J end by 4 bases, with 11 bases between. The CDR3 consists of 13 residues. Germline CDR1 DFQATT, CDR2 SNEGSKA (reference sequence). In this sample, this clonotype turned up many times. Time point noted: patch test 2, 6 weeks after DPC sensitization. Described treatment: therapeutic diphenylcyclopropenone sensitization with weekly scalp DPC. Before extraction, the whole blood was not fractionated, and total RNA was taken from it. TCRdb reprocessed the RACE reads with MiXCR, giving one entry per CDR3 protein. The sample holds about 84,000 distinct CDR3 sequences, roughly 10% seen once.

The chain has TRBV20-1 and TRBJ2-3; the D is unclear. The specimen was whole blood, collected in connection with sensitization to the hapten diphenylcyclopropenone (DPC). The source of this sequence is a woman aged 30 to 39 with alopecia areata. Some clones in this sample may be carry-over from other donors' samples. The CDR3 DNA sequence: TGCAGTGCTAGTTCGCCTCGAGCAGATACGCAGTATTTT. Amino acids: CSASSPRADTQYF.